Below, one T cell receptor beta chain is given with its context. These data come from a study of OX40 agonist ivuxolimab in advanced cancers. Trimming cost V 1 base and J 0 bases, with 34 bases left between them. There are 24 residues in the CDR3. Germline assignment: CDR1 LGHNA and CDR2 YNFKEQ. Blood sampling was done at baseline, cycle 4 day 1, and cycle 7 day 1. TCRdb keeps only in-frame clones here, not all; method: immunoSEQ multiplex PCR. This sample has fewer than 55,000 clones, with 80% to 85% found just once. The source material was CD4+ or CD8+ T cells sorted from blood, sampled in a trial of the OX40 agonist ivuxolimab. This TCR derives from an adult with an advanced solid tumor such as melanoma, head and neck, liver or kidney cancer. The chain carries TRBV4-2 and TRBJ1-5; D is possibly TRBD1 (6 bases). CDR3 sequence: CASSQVWRGRGRDRMDPSNQPQHF. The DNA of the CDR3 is TGTGCCAGCAGCCAAGTTTGGCGAGGGCGGGGGCGAGATCGGATGGACCCTAGCAATCAGCCCCAGCATTTT.